This is a list of T cell receptor beta chains from one sample in a study of OX40 agonist ivuxolimab in advanced cancers. Some clones are missing from TCRdb's copy, which holds only in-frame ones; the method was immunoSEQ multiplex PCR. The repertoire holds some 30,000 clones, 86% seen once, with 25% in the top ten. The input for sequencing was CD4+ or CD8+ T cells sorted from blood, taken in a trial of the OX40 agonist ivuxolimab. The receptors come from an adult with an advanced solid tumor such as melanoma, head and neck, liver or kidney cancer. Both conserved end residues are trimmed from each CDR3.

j_call v_call cdr3_aa
TRBJ2-7 TRBV6-5 ASRPGQGSYEQY
TRBJ1-2 TRBV13 ASSETGTRYGYT
TRBJ2-1 TRBV7-9 ASSSPLQTEQF
TRBJ2-1 TRBV15 ATSRASGSYNEQF
TRBJ2-7 TRBV7-9 ASSLVSYEQY
TRBJ2-5 TRBV10-3 AISESNRQDRGETQY
TRBJ2-1 TRBV10-3 AISESEGFPSSYNEQF
TRBJ2-3 TRBV5-5 ASSLLSASTDTQY
TRBJ1-2 TRBV5-8 ASSLGVTGYT
TRBJ2-5 TRBV28 ATTREGGVETQY
TRBJ2-2 TRBV6-4 ASSFTSGSAGELF
TRBJ2-1 TRBV11-3 ASSLSGPNNEQF
TRBJ2-7 TRBV28 ASSLLAGRLGEQY
TRBJ2-7 TRBV4-1 ASSQKGHEQY
TRBJ1-4 TRBV15 ATSRDSNEKLF
TRBJ2-1 TRBV13 ASSDSGVGYNEQF
TRBJ2-3 TRBV19 ASKRGSSDTQY
TRBJ2-5 TRBV29-1 SVEDRGRETQY
TRBJ1-4 TRBV19 ASSPNYGGDRTNEKLF
TRBJ1-2 TRBV30 AWKIKGADYGYT
TRBJ1-1 TRBV6-5 ASSYRTSNTEAF
TRBJ1-1 TRBV30 AWSPRGGNTEAF
TRBJ2-1 TRBV7-8 ASIGQVTGPPGGQF
TRBJ2-5 TRBV6-5 ASTRRAGETQY
TRBJ2-1 TRBV27 ASSFSSGAGNEQF
TRBJ2-7 TRBV20-1 SARDNYEQY
TRBJ2-7 TRBV27 ASSLSFSIRGASYEQY
TRBJ2-6 TRBV4-1 ASSQAASGANVLT